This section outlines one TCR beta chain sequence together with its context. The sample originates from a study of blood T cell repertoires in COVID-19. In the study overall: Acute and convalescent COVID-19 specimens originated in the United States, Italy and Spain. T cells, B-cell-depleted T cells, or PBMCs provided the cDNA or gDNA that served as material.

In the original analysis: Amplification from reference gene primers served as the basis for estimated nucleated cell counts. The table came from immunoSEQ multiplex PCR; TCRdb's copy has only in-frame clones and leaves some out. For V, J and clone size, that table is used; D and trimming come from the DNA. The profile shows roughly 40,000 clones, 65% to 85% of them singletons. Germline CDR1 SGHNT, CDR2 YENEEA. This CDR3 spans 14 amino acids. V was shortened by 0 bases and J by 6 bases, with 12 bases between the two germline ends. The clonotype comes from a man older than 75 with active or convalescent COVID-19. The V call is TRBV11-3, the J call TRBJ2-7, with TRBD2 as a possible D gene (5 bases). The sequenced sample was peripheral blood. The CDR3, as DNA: TGTGCCAGCAGCTTAGAACTAGATCGGGTCGAGCAGTACTTC. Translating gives CASSLELDRVEQYF.